This T cell receptor beta chain was observed in a study of control samples from healthy donors and cancer patients. Per the germline V gene, CDR1 is MNHNY and CDR2 is SVGAGI (reference sequence). After removal of 2 bases from V and 11 bases from J, the junction contained 15 bases not matched to a gene. There are 16 residues in the CDR3. Sequenced by immunoSEQ multiplex PCR; TCRdb stores in-frame clones only, minus some. The sample shows 200,000 or so clones, over 90% of them seen only once. The chain employs TRBV6-6 and TRBJ1-5; 7 positions match TRBD1. This TCR came from a man aged 45-65 years in good health. The sample consisted of blood. As DNA, the CDR3 is TGTGCCAGCAGTTACCACAAGGTACAGGGGAAGGAGGCCCAGCATTTT. Translating it yields CASSYHKVQGKEAQHF.